One and the same sample provided the 4 T cell receptor beta chains below, sequenced in a study of CD8 T cells in Susac syndrome. RNA totalling about 0.5 to 1 ug underwent reverse transcription with random hexamers. From the immunoSEQ multiplex PCR reads, TCRdb called clonotypes with MiXCR, one entry per CDR3 protein. The data hold 120,000 or so distinct CDR3 sequences, with around 92% observed a single time. The sample comprised CD4+ T cells from PBMCs. Source of these receptors: a human donor with multiple sclerosis.

This chain joins TRBV9 and TRBJ2-7; the D gene could be TRBD1 or TRBD2 (6 bases each). Germline values: CDR1 SGDLS, CDR2 YYNGEE. Deletions cut 0 bases from V and 6 bases from J, with 16 bases between. This CDR3 is 15 amino acids long. The CDR3 DNA follows: TGTGCCAGCAGCGTAGATTCGAGGGGGGACCGCGAGCAGTACTTC. It encodes CASSVDSRGDREQYF.

V and J are TRBV12-3 or TRBV12-4 and TRBJ2-7; D might be TRBD2 (6 bases). The CDR3 length is 15 residues. With 7 bases removed from V and 2 bases from J, the gap between germline ends came to 18 bases. Here the CDR3 DNA reads TGTGCCAGCACTAACAAGGGCGGGGTGGCCTACGAGCAGTACTTC. This codes for CASTNKGGVAYEQYF.

For the CDR3, the DNA is TGTGCCAGCAGTCGAACCCTCCGAACCTCTGGGGCCAACGTCCTGACTTTC. This gives the protein CASSRTLRTSGANVLTF. The genes are TRBV6-1 and TRBJ2-6, with D hard to call. Germline lookup yields CDR1 MNHNS and CDR2 SASEGT. Between the trimmed V and J ends, which lost 5 bases and 0 bases, there was a span of 14 bases. This CDR3 has 17 amino acids.

The chain couples TRBV7-9 to TRBJ2-5; 10 bases are a match to TRBD2. The CDR3 consists of 17 residues. Trimming cost V 5 bases and J 2 bases; bases outside gene matches: 11. CDR1 is SEHNR, CDR2 FQNEAQ, per germline (reference sequence). In DNA, the CDR3 is TGTGCCAGCAGCGTCCGACTAGCGGGTGTAGGGCAAGAGACCCAGTACTTC. It codes for CASSVRLAGVGQETQYF. Filled out from reference TRBV7-9 and TRBJ2-5, the complete variable domain reads DTGVSQNPRHKITKRGQNVTFRCDPISEHNRLYWYRQTLGQGPEFLTYFQNEAQLEKSRLLSDRFSAERPKGSFSTLEIQRTEQGDSAMYLCASSVRLAGVGQETQYFGPGTRLLVL.